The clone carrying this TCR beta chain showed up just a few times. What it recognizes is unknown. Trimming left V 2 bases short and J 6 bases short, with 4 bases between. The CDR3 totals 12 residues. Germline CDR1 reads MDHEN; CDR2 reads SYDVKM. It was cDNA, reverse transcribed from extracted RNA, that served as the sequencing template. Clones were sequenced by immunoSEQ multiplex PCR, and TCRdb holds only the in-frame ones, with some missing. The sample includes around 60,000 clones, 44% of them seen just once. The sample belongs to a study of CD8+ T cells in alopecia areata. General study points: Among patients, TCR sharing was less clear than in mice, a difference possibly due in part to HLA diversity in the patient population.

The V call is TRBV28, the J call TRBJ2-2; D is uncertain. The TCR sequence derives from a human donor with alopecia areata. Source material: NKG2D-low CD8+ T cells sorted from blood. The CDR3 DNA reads TGTGCCAGCAGTTTAGACGCCGGGGAGCTGTTTTTT. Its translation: CASSLDAGELFF.